The source of this T cell receptor beta chain is a study of metastatic and nonmetastatic thyroid tumors. MiXCR was used by TCRdb to re-call the PCR reads. The profile covers 23,000 or so clones, with about 30% appearing a single time and approximately 15% taken by the ten largest. This clone was detected a few times. Among the patients, none had received any treatment before thyroid surgery. Unmatched junction bases numbered 11, after V lost 6 bases and J lost 4 bases. The CDR3 has 17 residues. Sample: tumor tissue. The chain couples TRBV12-3 or TRBV12-4 to TRBJ2-2; 10 bases agree with TRBD2. This clonotype was obtained from a male donor with papillary thyroid cancer or a benign thyroid nodule (not recorded which). Some clones in this sample may be carry-over from other donors' samples. CDR3 amino acids: CASSHVVSGRVTGELFF. CDR3 bases: TGTGCCAGCAGCCATGTCGTCAGCGGGAGGGTCACCGGGGAGCTGTTTTTT.